The 27 T cell receptor beta chains given below trace back to one sample, sequenced in a study of T cell repertoires in cytomegalovirus infection (dated 2019 in TCRdb). Instrument used: Illumina HiSeq 1500. TCRdb reprocessed the public reads (quality trimming at Q25 with fastp, clone calling with MiXCR) and kept in-frame beta chains. Entries that share a CDR3 protein sequence are merged under the most common genes and DNA. This sample comprises roughly 300,000 distinct CDR3 sequences, around a tenth of them detected only once. The ten largest clones represent approximately 4.5% of the sample. The sample was PBMCs. The receptors were gathered from a human donor in good health (CMV status not recorded). Some clones in this sample may be carry-over from other donors' samples.

The V gene is TRBV7-2, the J gene TRBJ2-1, with TRBD2 matching 8 bases. The CDR3 contains 17 residues. Germline V gives CDR1 SGHTA, CDR2 FQGNSA. With V trimmed by 1 base and J by 4 bases, 9 bases remained unmatched. CDR3 residues: CASSLERGGFGYNEQFF. CDR3 coding DNA: TGTGCCAGCAGCTTAGAACGGGGGGGTTTCGGGTACAATGAGCAGTTCTTC.

This clonotype was counted at least ten times. This sequence joins TRBV7-2 and TRBJ2-7; D is uncertain. The V end lost 5 bases, the J end lost 0 bases, and 5 bases lay between the germline ends. The CDR3 covers 12 residues. Germline lookup yields CDR1 SGHTA and CDR2 FQGNSA. CDR3 in amino acids: CASSTISYEQYF. Here the CDR3 DNA reads TGTGCCAGCAGCACGATCTCCTACGAGCAGTACTTC. Variable domain in full (rest from reference TRBV7-2 and TRBJ2-7): GAGVSQSPSNKVTEKGKDVELRCDPISGHTALYWYRQSLGQGLEFLIYFQGNSAPDKSGLPSDRFSAERTGGSVSTLTIQRTQQEDSAVYLCASSTISYEQYFGPGTRLTVT.

This clonotype has only a few counts. The chain combines TRBV2 with TRBJ2-7; D call uncertain. CDR3 size: 14 residues. V lost 5 bases and J 2 bases, leaving 13 bases between the germline ends. Germline loops: CDR1 SNHLY, CDR2 FYNNEI. CDR3: CASSREQITYEQYF. The CDR3 region has the DNA TGTGCCAGCAGTAGAGAACAGATAACCTACGAGCAGTACTTC.

This clonotype has just a few counts. This chain joins TRBV2 and TRBJ2-7, with D possibly TRBD1 on 6 matching bases. CDR1 and CDR2 (germline): SNHLY, FYNNEI. The V gene lost 5 bases and the J gene lost 5 bases, with 19 bases spanning the gap. The CDR3 consists of 15 residues. As DNA, the CDR3 is TGTGCCAGCAGTCCCACGACAGGATATGCAGACGAGCAGTACTTC. It specifies CASSPTTGYADEQYF. The full variable domain, completed using reference TRBV2 and TRBJ2-7, is EPEVTQTPSHQVTQMGQEVILRCVPISNHLYFYWYRQILGQKVEFLVSFYNNEISEKSEIFDDQFSVERPDGSNFTLKIRSTKLEDSAMYFCASSPTTGYADEQYFGPGTRLTVT.

This clonotype has more than one count but fewer than ten. The chain carries TRBV4-3 and TRBJ2-5, with D uncertain. The V end lost 0 bases, the J end lost 5 bases, and 16 bases lay between the germline ends. Germline V gene sequence: CDR1 LGHNA, CDR2 YSLEER. The CDR3 consists of 16 residues. The CDR3 DNA is TGCGCCAGCAGCCAAGATCGGAAGGGTACCGGGGAGACCCAGTACTTC. Its protein product is CASSQDRKGTGETQYF.

A remark on this clonotype: This may stem from a read error, because a much larger clone lies one nucleotide away. This chain links TRBV7-2 with TRBJ2-7; TRBD1 might be the D (6 bases). CDR1 is SGHTA, CDR2 FQGNSA, per germline. This CDR3 has 14 residues. V was shortened by 1 base and J by 4 bases, with 11 bases between the two germline ends. The CDR3: CASSLGTGKYEQYF. The CDR3 region has the DNA TGTGCCAGCAGCTTAGGCACAGGGAAGTACGAGCAGTACTTC.

The chain couples TRBV7-4 to TRBJ2-5; 8 nucleotides agree with TRBD1. Trimming cost V 4 bases and J 13 bases; bases outside gene matches: 5. The CDR3 runs 11 residues. CDR1 SGHVT and CDR2 SQSDAQ come from the germline V gene. CDR3 residues: CASSSGQGLYF. In DNA, the CDR3 is TGTGCCAGCAGCTCAGGACAGGGCTTGTACTTC.

This clonotype was detected many times. J is TRBJ1-1 and V is TRBV7-2, with TRBD1 as a possible D gene (5 bases). From germline, CDR1 is SGHTA and CDR2 FQGNSA. CDR3 length: 15 residues. The V end lost 1 base, the J end lost 1 base, and 10 bases lay between the germline ends. Here the CDR3 reads CASSLGGTWNTEAFF. The CDR3 DNA is TGTGCCAGCAGCTTAGGGGGGACCTGGAACACTGAAGCTTTCTTT.

The gene calls are TRBV7-9 and TRBJ1-1; 8 nucleotides line up with TRBD1. In germline, CDR1 is SEHNR, CDR2 FQNEAQ (reference sequence). There are 14 residues in the CDR3. The V and J ends lost 6 bases and 1 base, in that order; junction bases with no gene match: 4. The CDR3: CASRRQGKNTEAFF. In DNA, the CDR3 is TGTGCCAGCAGAAGACAGGGGAAGAACACTGAAGCTTTCTTT.

This clonotype was seen a few times. This sequence joins TRBV7-2 and TRBJ1-1; unclear D gene. Per germline, CDR1 SGHTA and CDR2 FQGNSA. The V end was cut by 6 bases, the J end by 1 base, with 18 bases between. The CDR3 spans 16 residues. The CDR3, as DNA: TGTGCCAGCAGTTTAAGGCCCCCGACGCGGAACACTGAAGCTTTCTTT. Its translation is CASSLRPPTRNTEAFF.

The sample holds a few counts of this clonotype. The J gene is TRBJ2-1, the V gene TRBV5-4; maybe TRBD2 (5 bases). Germline assignment: CDR1 SGHNT and CDR2 YYREEE (reference sequence). The CDR3 has 15 residues. V was trimmed by 5 bases and J by 0 bases, leaving 12 bases between them. In DNA, the CDR3 is TGTGCCAGCAGTCCGGACTTTCTCTCCTACAATGAGCAGTTCTTC. Amino acids: CASSPDFLSYNEQFF.

This clonotype was seen ten or more times. The chain couples TRBV7-2 to TRBJ2-7; the D gene is possibly TRBD2 (6 bases). The CDR3 extends over 18 amino acids. In germline, CDR1 is SGHTA, CDR2 FQGNSA. Deletions cut 5 bases from V and 4 bases from J, with 27 bases between. DNA of the CDR3: TGTGCCAGCAGCCCACGGCTTGGTGCTAGCGATAACGCTTACGAGCAGTACTTC. It is translated as CASSPRLGASDNAYEQYF.

This clonotype occurred many times. V usage is TRBV7-9 and J usage is TRBJ1-1; D unclear. The V end was cut by 3 bases, the J end by 3 bases, with 11 bases between. This CDR3 has 14 amino acids. The germline V gene encodes CDR1 SEHNR and CDR2 FQNEAQ (reference sequence). The DNA of the CDR3 is TGTGCCAGCAGCTTCCAGGATCTCCACACTGAAGCTTTCTTT. It encodes CASSFQDLHTEAFF.

This clonotype has a handful of counts. J is TRBJ1-2 and V is TRBV7-2, with TRBD1 as a possible D gene (5 bases). CDR3 length: 14 amino acids. V dropped 1 base and J dropped 5 bases, with 11 bases sitting between them. The germline gives CDR1 SGHTA, CDR2 FQGNSA. Here the CDR3 DNA reads TGTGCCAGCAGCTTAGGCTCTAAGGGGTATGGCTACACCTTC. Its protein is CASSLGSKGYGYTF.

V and J are TRBV12-3 or TRBV12-4 and TRBJ1-5, with D unresolved. V gave up 7 bases and J gave up 6 bases, with 10 bases separating them. The CDR3 is 12 residues long. CDR3 region: CASNGYGQPQHF. The CDR3 bases are TGTGCCAGCAATGGGTACGGTCAGCCCCAGCATTTT.

There are a few counts of this clonotype. The chain has TRBV6-6 and TRBJ1-1; 9 bases map to TRBD1. CDR3 length equals 14 residues. CDR1 MNHNY and CDR2 SVGAGI come from the germline V gene (reference sequence). The J segment lost 5 bases and the V segment lost 4 bases, leaving 5 bases of the junction unmatched. The CDR3 is CASSSTGGSTEAFF. The CDR3 DNA sequence: TGTGCCAGCAGTTCGACAGGGGGGAGTACTGAAGCTTTCTTT.

The V and J genes are TRBV7-2 and TRBJ1-6; D may be TRBD1 (5 bases). This CDR3 is 13 amino acids long. CDR1 is SGHTA, CDR2 FQGNSA, per germline. The ends were cut back, 5 bases at V and 10 bases at J, with 12 bases in the middle. CDR3 coding DNA: TGTGCCAGCAGCCATCTGGGGGACTCACCCCTCCACTTT. This encodes CASSHLGDSPLHF.

This clonotype was picked up many times. The gene calls are TRBV6-5 and TRBJ1-2; 9 bases line up with TRBD1. From germline, CDR1 is MNHEY and CDR2 SVGAGI. The CDR3 extends over 17 amino acids. V lost 4 bases to trimming and J lost 4 bases; unmatched junction nucleotides: 13. The CDR3 coding sequence is TGTGCCAGCAGTTCTTATCATAACCCGACAGGGGGCTATGGCTACACCTTC. Its translation: CASSSYHNPTGGYGYTF.

The chain joins TRBV3-1 to TRBJ2-1, with D unclear. Germline V gene lookup returns CDR1 LGHDT and CDR2 YNNKEL (reference sequence). V lost 0 bases and J 0 bases, leaving 12 bases between the germline ends. The CDR3 loop spans 17 amino acids. The CDR3 DNA follows: TGTGCCAGCAGCCAAGATCTGGGCCGCAGCTCCTACAATGAGCAGTTCTTC. Its protein is CASSQDLGRSSYNEQFF.

This clonotype was detected many times. The chain is built from TRBV7-2 and TRBJ2-1; 13 bases map to TRBD2. This CDR3 has 16 residues. Germline-derived CDR1 and CDR2 are SGHTA and FQGNSA. The V segment lost 5 bases and the J segment 9 bases; nucleotides outside the gene matches: 10. CDR3 protein: CASSPPRLAGGGEQFF. For the CDR3, the DNA is TGTGCCAGCAGCCCGCCTCGACTAGCGGGGGGAGGTGAGCAGTTCTTC.

This clonotype was observed at least ten times. The rearrangement joins TRBV7-2 to TRBJ1-5; D is ambiguous. V was trimmed by 4 bases and J by 1 base, leaving 11 bases between them. CDR1 and CDR2 from the germline V gene are SGHTA and FQGNSA. The length of the CDR3 is 15 residues. The CDR3 protein is CASSSRPGSNQPQHF. The CDR3 nucleotides read TGTGCCAGCAGCTCCCGGCCGGGGAGCAATCAGCCCCAGCATTTT.

V is TRBV19 and J is TRBJ2-1; D call uncertain. Germline CDR1 is LNHDA and CDR2 is SQIVND (reference sequence). The CDR3 extends over 14 amino acids. Trimming removed 1 base from V and 8 bases from J, with 12 bases in between. In DNA, the CDR3 is TGTGCCAGTAGTATAGGTCCGGCCCGGGATGAGCAGTTCTTC. Protein sequence: CASSIGPARDEQFF. The variable domain in full, with the rest retrieved from reference TRBV19 and TRBJ2-1, is DGGITQSPKYLFRKEGQNVTLSCEQNLNHDAMYWYRQDPGQGLRLIYYSQIVNDFQKGDIAEGYSVSREKKESFPLTVTSAQKNPTAFYLCASSIGPARDEQFFGPGTRLTVL.

In its sample, this clonotype was seen many times. The chain links TRBV5-1 to TRBJ2-3, with 9 bases lining up with TRBD1. The CDR3 extends over 15 amino acids. V gave up 3 bases and J gave up 1 base; unmatched junction bases: 3. Per the germline V gene, CDR1 is SGHRS and CDR2 is YFSETQ. DNA of the CDR3: TGCGCCAGCAGCTACCGGGACAGGGGCACAGATACGCAGTATTTT. As protein: CASSYRDRGTDTQYF.

The chain carries TRBV7-9 and TRBJ2-7, with D possibly TRBD2 on 5 matching bases. The CDR3 covers 11 residues. The germline V gene encodes CDR1 SEHNR and CDR2 FQNEAQ (reference sequence). V was clipped by 11 bases and J by 5 bases, with 13 bases between them. The CDR3 loop is CAFLSGNEQYF. The CDR3 DNA reads as TGTGCCTTTCTATCCGGGAACGAGCAGTACTTC. Full variable domain (remainder filled in from reference TRBV7-9 and TRBJ2-7): DTGVSQNPRHKITKRGQNVTFRCDPISEHNRLYWYRQTLGQGPEFLTYFQNEAQLEKSRLLSDRFSAERPKGSFSTLEIQRTEQGDSAMYLCAFLSGNEQYFGPGTRLTVT.

This chain connects TRBV6-2 or TRBV6-3 to TRBJ2-1; 7 bases fit TRBD1. The V and J ends lost 7 bases and 2 bases, in that order; junction bases with no gene match: 5. This CDR3 is 14 amino acids long. Germline V CDR1 and CDR2: MNHEY, SVGEGT. The CDR3 nucleotides are TGTGCCAGCATGAGGGGGCGACCCTACAATGAGCAGTTCTTC. This translates into CASMRGRPYNEQFF.

This clonotype was detected many times. The CDR3 region has the DNA TGTGCCAGCAGTTTGAGTCAGCCCCAGCATTTT. Translation gives CASSLSQPQHF. V gene TRBV28 combines with J gene TRBJ1-5; unclear D gene. Germline assignment: CDR1 MDHEN and CDR2 SYDVKM. This CDR3 spans 11 amino acids. V lost 3 bases and J 6 bases, leaving 3 bases between the germline ends.

This clonotype appeared many times. The J gene is TRBJ2-3, the V gene TRBV28; D remains ambiguous. The CDR3 is 13 amino acids. Germline V gives CDR1 MDHEN, CDR2 SYDVKM. The V and J ends lost 7 bases and 1 base respectively, with 9 bases between them. CDR3 nucleotides: TGTGCCAGCACCAGCAGCGGCACAGATACGCAGTATTTT. Protein: CASTSSGTDTQYF.